Described below is a single T cell receptor (beta chain) sequence and its context. What it recognizes is unknown. Researchers ran the PCR with 60 Vbeta and 13 Jbeta primers. The assay was immunoSEQ multiplex PCR, and TCRdb's table has in-frame clones only and misses some. The sample has almost 95,000 clones; roughly 71% are singletons. The data stem from a study of cytomegalovirus exposure and HLA in healthy donors. The CDR3 consists of 15 residues. With V trimmed by 6 bases and J by 5 bases, 6 bases remained unmatched. Germline V gene sequence: CDR1 MNHEY, CDR2 SMNVEV (reference sequence). Though nominally healthy at sampling, donors likely had unrecorded immune exposures. Study observations and caveats: As a later analysis showed, a missense DCLRE1C variant was linked to trimming of TCR beta V- and J-genes.

The receptor was derived from a man over 45 in good health and CMV-seronegative. The chain employs TRBV27 and TRBJ1-4, with 10 bases lining up with TRBD1. The specimen was PBMCs. The CDR3 DNA reads TGTGCCAGCAGAAACCCGGGACAGGGGAATGAAAAACTGTTTTTT. Encoded protein: CASRNPGQGNEKLFF.